The 5 T cell receptor beta chains below all came from one sample that was sequenced in a study of early T cells in non-severe SARS-CoV-2 infection. TCRdb called the 5' RACE reads again in MiXCR, with one record for every CDR3 protein. The sample yields 25,000 to 30,000 distinct CDR3 sequences, about 6% seen once. Input material: whole blood. The receptors shown here come from an adult who was a healthcare worker with PCR-confirmed SARS-CoV-2 infection or an uninfected control (not recorded which).

This clonotype was seen at least ten times. V and J are TRBV5-1 and TRBJ2-2; 9 positions agree with TRBD1. From germline, CDR1 is SGHRS and CDR2 YFSETQ. V shed 5 bases and J 0 bases; nucleotides not matched to a gene: 14. The CDR3 contains 19 residues. As DNA, the CDR3 is TGCGCCAGCAGTCCTATCGGGACAGGGACATCTTCGAACACCGGGGAGCTGTTTTTT. Protein product: CASSPIGTGTSSNTGELFF.

At least ten counts were recorded for this clonotype. This sequence joins TRBV5-1 and TRBJ2-6; 7 bases fit TRBD1. This CDR3 contains 16 residues. The germline V gene has CDR1 SGHRS and CDR2 YFSETQ. V dropped 2 bases and J dropped 0; count of bases not matched to a gene: 2. CDR3 residues: CASSFRTGSGANVLTF. The CDR3 region has the DNA TGCGCCAGCAGCTTCCGGACAGGCTCTGGGGCCAACGTCCTGACTTTC.

This clonotype was recorded many times. CDR3 in DNA: TGTGCCAGCTCACCAGAGGCAGGGCTATTCTATGGCTACACCTTC. Its translation: CASSPEAGLFYGYTF. This sequence joins TRBV18 and TRBJ1-2; possible D gene TRBD1, 5 bases. The CDR3 loop spans 15 amino acids. Trimming cost V 2 bases and J 4 bases, with 14 bases left between them. Germline-derived CDR1 and CDR2 are KGHSH and LQKENI.

The chain's CDR3 is CASSQGTGGLNEQFF. In DNA, the CDR3 is TGTGCCAGCAGCCAGGGGACAGGGGGCCTTAATGAGCAGTTCTTC. The chain recombines TRBV7-8 with TRBJ2-1, with 12 bases that match TRBD1. The ends lost 5 bases at V and 7 bases at J; junction bases unmatched: 6. CDR1 is SGHVS and CDR2 is FQNEAQ in the germline V gene. The CDR3 is 15 residues long. Full variable domain (remainder filled in from reference TRBV7-8 and TRBJ2-1): GAGVSQSPRYKVAKRGQDVALRCDPISGHVSLFWYQQALGQGPEFLTYFQNEAQLDKSGLPSDRFFAERPEGSVSTLKIQRTQQEDSAVYLCASSQGTGGLNEQFFGPGTRLTVL.

This clonotype was counted many times. The genes are TRBV9 and TRBJ2-3; TRBD2 aligns across 8 bases. Germline assignment: CDR1 SGDLS and CDR2 YYNGEE. The CDR3 has 16 amino acids. Trimming at V came to 3 bases and at J to 2 bases, leaving 8 bases not matched to a gene. CDR3 nucleotides: TGTGCCAGCAGCGCCCTCGGGCGGGGGGACACAGATACGCAGTATTTT. Its translation is CASSALGRGDTDTQYF.